What follows describes a single TCR beta chain. This entry is derived from a study of blood T cell repertoires in COVID-19. Study at large: Donors in the United States, Italy and Spain gave samples during acute or convalescent COVID-19.

The CDR3 extends over 13 amino acids. The germline CDR1 and CDR2 sequences are GTSNPN and SVGIG (reference sequence). The J segment lost 6 bases and the V segment lost 0 bases, leaving 1 base of the junction unmatched. The method was immunoSEQ multiplex PCR; TCRdb's version includes in-frame clones alone and lacks a portion of them. The sample shows tens of thousands of clones, over 80% of them seen only once. The chain employs TRBV30 and TRBJ2-4; 8 nucleotides agree with TRBD2. What was sequenced was peripheral blood. The clonotype was recovered from a human donor with active COVID-19. The donor label of this sample is uncertain. The CDR3 is CAWSVRGGNIQYF. The CDR3 DNA reads TGTGCCTGGAGTGTACGGGGGGGAAACATTCAGTACTTC. Using reference TRBV30 and TRBJ2-4 for the parts outside the CDR3, the full variable domain is SQTIHQWPATLVQPVGSPLSLECTVEGTSNPNLYWYRQAAGRGLQLLFYSVGIGQISSEVPQNLSASRPQDRQFILSSKKLLLSDSGFYLCAWSVRGGNIQYFGAGTRLSVL.